This is a list of T cell receptor beta chains from one sample in a study of blood T cell repertoires in COVID-19. Produced via immunoSEQ multiplex PCR; TCRdb's table is partial and in-frame only. Altogether approximately 130,000 clones are present, 75% to 90% being singletons, with the ten largest covering 25% to 30%. The sequencing sample was made of peripheral blood. These receptors originate from a man in his 70s with active or convalescent COVID-19. The CDR3 runs from the conserved cysteine through the conserved F or W. The order of the fields is V gene, CDR3 protein.

V: TRBV6-5
CDR3: CASTQGGSQPQHF

V: TRBV6-1
CDR3: CASSEQGYEQYF

V: TRBV29-1
CDR3: CSVAPSYNEQFF

V: TRBV4-1
CDR3: CASSQEIAGGPFEQFF

V: TRBV24-1
CDR3: CATSDPWTNQPQHF

V: TRBV19
CDR3: CASSAPGRPGEETQYF

V: TRBV7-2
CDR3: CASSLGPSAQYF

V: TRBV10-3
CDR3: CAISPGGNTGELFF

V: TRBV6-6
CDR3: CASSYQEQSLELFF

V: TRBV3-1/TRBV3-2
CDR3: CASSYRGSNEKLFF

V: TRBV29-1
CDR3: CSVEHRGRDTEAFF

V: TRBV5-1
CDR3: CASSWMDRSNSPLHF

V: TRBV7-3
CDR3: CASSQDRGPSYEQYF

V: TRBV27
CDR3: CASRFDRGRGYTF

V: TRBV4-2
CDR3: CASSKTDLAGYNEQFF

V: TRBV28
CDR3: CASRVDRGLYEQYF

V: TRBV7-6
CDR3: CASSLLAGAGDTQYF

V: TRBV11-2
CDR3: CASSLVNTGGHGYTF

V: TRBV28
CDR3: CASSAGGSAGELFF

V: TRBV9
CDR3: CASSPQMARGYTF

V: TRBV28
CDR3: CASSLGLAGVYNEQFF

V: TRBV19
CDR3: CASSIVTGGGEQFF

V: TRBV5-1
CDR3: CASKLAPTNEKLFF

V: TRBV28
CDR3: CASSLDMLNQPQHF

V: TRBV29-1
CDR3: CSSSAGGNTGELFF

V: TRBV2
CDR3: CASSEAGRFSSYNEQFF

V: TRBV10-3
CDR3: CAISDSYEQYF

V: TRBV5-1
CDR3: CASSRTGLTEAFF

V: TRBV5-1
CDR3: CASTSDRMNTEAFF

V: TRBV19
CDR3: CASSIAFRVDTEAFF

V: TRBV2
CDR3: CASSVQGVTEKLFF

V: TRBV3-1/TRBV3-2
CDR3: CASSLTGAKMRTDTQYF

V: TRBV4-2
CDR3: CASSLREAEPQHF

V: TRBV28
CDR3: CASTQAGGGFYNEQFF

V: TRBV11-2
CDR3: CASSLAIRSGRAYEQFF

V: TRBV30
CDR3: CAWSNSYEQYF

V: TRBV18
CDR3: CASSSRLADRNEQFF

V: TRBV7-9
CDR3: CASSLGASNTGELFF

V: TRBV5-1
CDR3: CASSIRGEKLFF

V: TRBV6-5
CDR3: CASSYGRTGTQYF

V: TRBV6-6
CDR3: CASSSLDSGYETQYF

V: TRBV24-1
CDR3: CATSDPITGDQETQYF

V: TRBV19
CDR3: CASSGTSANTGELFF

V: TRBV28
CDR3: CASSFRGLGGEQYF

V: TRBV5-1
CDR3: CASSIAGETYNEQFF

V: TRBV18
CDR3: CASSPRDTGELFF

V: TRBV6-6
CDR3: CASSYSEGNTEAFF

V: TRBV12-3/TRBV12-4
CDR3: CASSLFGGNTIYF

V: TRBV12-3/TRBV12-4
CDR3: CATGQGSQPQHF

V: TRBV15
CDR3: CATSRGNQDGYTF